This entry lists 9 T cell receptor beta chains sequenced from one sample in a study of blood T cells in healthy people across ages. A second PCR of roughly 7 to 11 cycles used a sample-barcoded 5' primer and a J-beta primer mix. TCRdb used MiXCR to reprocess the 5' RACE reads, holding one entry per CDR3 protein. The data contain about 1,400,000 distinct CDR3 sequences, roughly 60% of them singletons. The sequencing input was blood. All receptors derive from a man younger than 30 in good health.

This chain links TRBV7-9 with TRBJ1-2; D uncertain. Trimming pared 0 bases from V and 2 bases from J, leaving 7 bases between. The CDR3 spans 14 residues. Germline loops: CDR1 SEHNR, CDR2 FQNEAQ (reference sequence). The CDR3 loop reads CASSLALGNYGYTF. The CDR3, as DNA: TGTGCCAGCAGCTTAGCATTAGGCAACTATGGCTACACCTTC.

This clonotype was observed a single time. The chain couples TRBV7-6 to TRBJ1-1, with 7 bases aligning to TRBD1. This CDR3 is 14 amino acids long. The ends lost 7 bases at V and 4 bases at J; junction bases unmatched: 9. Germline V gene lookup returns CDR1 SGHVS and CDR2 FNYEAQ. CDR3 in amino acids: CASIQGTSLTEAFF. CDR3 DNA: TGTGCCAGCATACAGGGGACGTCCCTCACTGAAGCTTTCTTT.

A single count supports this clonotype. The chain is built from TRBV5-6 and TRBJ1-2; D unclear. This CDR3 comprises 12 residues. From germline, CDR1 is SGHDT and CDR2 YYEEEE. V was pared by 1 base and J by 8 bases, with 9 bases between. CDR3 region: CASSLSVGGYTF. In DNA form, the CDR3 reads TGTGCCAGCAGCTTGTCCGTTGGGGGCTACACCTTC.

The rearrangement links TRBV14 to TRBJ1-6; no reliable D call. In germline, CDR1 is SGHDN, CDR2 FVKESK. V shed 0 bases and J shed 14 bases, with 11 bases lying between them. The CDR3 length is 13 residues. The CDR3, as DNA: TGTGCCAGCAGCCAAGATTTGCGTGACACCCTCCACTTT. This translates into CASSQDLRDTLHF.

J is TRBJ2-3 and V is TRBV3-1, with a possible D match to TRBD2 (5 bases). V was clipped by 1 base and J by 2 bases, with 16 bases between them. The CDR3 loop spans 17 amino acids. Germline assignment: CDR1 LGHDT and CDR2 YNNKEL (reference sequence). The CDR3 sequence is CASSQVLIGDYTDTQYF. The CDR3 region has the DNA TGTGCCAGCAGCCAAGTACTGATCGGAGACTACACAGATACGCAGTATTTT.

The V and J genes are TRBV28 and TRBJ2-3, with 8 bases fitting TRBD2. Germline V gene sequence: CDR1 MDHEN, CDR2 SYDVKM. The CDR3 loop spans 17 amino acids. With V trimmed by 6 bases and J by 2 bases, 13 bases remained unmatched. In DNA form, the CDR3 reads TGTGCCAGCAGCTTTACCTTACGCGGGGGGTACACAGATACGCAGTATTTT. Protein sequence: CASSFTLRGGYTDTQYF.

This rearrangement joins TRBV5-8 to TRBJ1-1, with 12 bases identical to TRBD1. This CDR3 is built from 16 residues. Trimming cost V 7 bases and J 4 bases; bases outside gene matches: 11. CDR1 and CDR2 from the germline V gene are SGHTS and YDEGEE. The CDR3 protein is CASAQGTGGGGTEAFF. The CDR3 DNA follows: TGTGCCAGCGCCCAAGGGACAGGGGGCGGTGGCACTGAAGCTTTCTTT.

The chain has TRBV28 and TRBJ2-4; TRBD2 might be the D (6 bases). The DNA end is more similar to TRBJ2-7, so the J call may be wrong. From germline, CDR1 is MDHEN and CDR2 SYDVKM. The CDR3 sequence is 14 residues long. CDR3 protein: CASSLWIMGGEQYF. The CDR3 nucleotides are TGTGCCAGCAGTTTATGGATCATGGGGGGCGAGCAGTACTTC.

This chain connects TRBV20-1 to TRBJ2-7, with D maybe TRBD2 (5 bases). CDR1 and CDR2 from the germline V gene are DFQATT and SNEGSKA (reference sequence). The CDR3 is 14 amino acids. Trimming removed 0 bases at V and 5 bases at J, with 14 bases between. CDR3 loop: CSARDAASLNEQYF. The CDR3 DNA follows: TGCAGTGCTAGAGACGCGGCTAGCCTCAACGAGCAGTACTTC.